This T cell receptor (beta chain) was sequenced for a study of shared clonotypes between healthy human individuals (dated by TCRdb to 2019 to 2021). A note on the overall study: The cohort comprised two women and a few men aged 18 to 49 years. The study deeply sequenced blood TCR repertoires of several healthy adults to estimate repertoire size and the extent of clonotype sharing between individuals. Different laboratories and diverse techniques were used to prepare libraries and sequence TCR repertoires, to increase sequencing depth and limit assay-specific biases. Between about 0.94 and 8.9 billion PBMCs per donor were obtained by leukapheresis. Per donor, three plates each were used for CD4 naive and CD4 memory, two for CD8 naive, and one for CD8 memory.

Healthy HIV-negative adults with no recently reported acute infections or vaccinations were included as donors. Every donor was a Caucasian adult living in Nashville, Tennessee, USA. CD4+ T cells were enriched by magnetic negative selection; naive cells were then positively selected on CD45RA, and the negative fraction formed the memory subset. Blood was collected by leukapheresis, and PBMCs were isolated by Ficoll-Histopaque density gradient centrifugation and then cryopreserved in liquid nitrogen vapor phase. Analytical flow cytometry was used to check the purity and quantity of each magnetically sorted T cell population. Genomic DNA was isolated from each sorted fraction and quantified by UV absorbance on a Nanodrop 2000c. Using the deep immunoSEQ assay, TCR CDR3 regions were amplified from genomic DNA by multiplex PCR. Extracted genomic DNA from each cell subset was spread evenly across all wells of several immunoSEQ 96-well plates, with each plate serving as a replicate. For sorted subsets, around 200 ng genomic DNA, equal to tens of thousands of T cell genomes, was loaded into each replicate PCR. Purified libraries were measured with a Qubit 3.0 fluorometer, size-checked on a Bioanalyzer 2100, and measured again with the KAPA Library Quantification kit. Every immunoSEQ 96-well plate was sequenced on a separate single-read 150-cycle Illumina NextSeq 550 flow cell. Per the original workflow: Because the immunoSEQ output held only junctional sequences and lacked quality scores, the filtering could not match the filtering applied to full-length reads. Sequences were annotated with PyIR, a Python wrapper for IgBLAST v1.9, and V/J genes and CDR3 were assigned using IMGT germline references. Reads with weak V/J assignments (E-value above 1e-6), missing CDR3, stop codons, out-of-frame junctions, or ambiguous translated residues were removed. V3J clonotypes were defined as sequences sharing the same inferred V gene, J gene, and CDR3 amino acid sequence. To compute the percentage overlap between repertoires, the number of shared unique clonotypes was divided by the size of the smaller repertoire. Repertoire richness was assessed with RTK rarefaction, the Chao1 estimator, and Recon v2.1 estimates of unobserved clonotypes. Generation probabilities for all TCRbeta clonotypes obtained by the gDNA method from a few donors were computed using OLGA. This is the immuneACCESS table as TCRdb keeps it, with only in-frame sequences that have V and J called. A part of the clones is gone; compared with another copy, unresolved V genes explain less than half, and the rest is unexplained. V, J and clone size reflect that table, while D and trimming were determined from the DNA. This sample holds roughly 1 million clones; 60% to 80% were observed only once. The ten largest clones add up to approximately 1.5% of the sample.

As for this clone: The antigen this receptor binds is unknown. No much larger clonotype is one base removed from it; base qualities were not supplied.

Study-wide findings and limitations: Clonotypes shared by all four sorted-subset donors showed higher generation probabilities than non-shared clonotypes. Approximately 5% of naive CD4, 3.5% of naive CD8, around 2.3% of memory CD4, and 0.4% of memory CD8 clonotypes were shared across several donors. Based on pairwise subsampling, the degree of clonotype sharing among donors was expected to be affected by sequencing depth. Even with the large sequencing depth, rarefaction of the sorted-subset datasets indicated that sequencing was incomplete. Sampling was restricted to blood, and TCR repertoires in tissue are likely to differ from TCR repertoires in blood. Estimated clonotype richness was generally larger for naive than for memory subsets. Because the study included a small number of donors, the genetic and exposure-history diversity represented was limited.

According to the germline V gene (reference sequence), CDR1 reads SEHNR and CDR2 reads FQNEAQ. Trimming takes 4 bases off V and 8 bases off J; junction bases not matched to a gene: 4. Including the terminal cysteine and phenylalanine, the CDR3 comprises 13 residues. The kept DNA is CDR3 alone, 39 bases in frame from the first base. The sequenced sample was memory CD4+ T cells sorted from blood. The cell subset or site label, read with the paper, signifies: CD45RA-negative fraction. The sequence came from a man between 18 and 35 years old in good health. The chain is made from TRBV7-9 and TRBJ2-4; the central 8 bases match TRBD1. CDR3 sequence: CASSSRGPDIQYF. The DNA reads as follows: TGTGCCAGCAGCTCCAGGGGGCCGGACATTCAGTACTTC. With all but the CDR3 taken from the reference TRBV7-9 and TRBJ2-4 genes, the full variable domain is: DTGVSQNPRHKITKRGQNVTFRCDPISEHNRLYWYRQTLGQGPEFLTYFQNEAQLEKSRLLSDRFSAERPKGSFSTLEIQRTEQGDSAMYLCASSSRGPDIQYFGAGTRLSVL.